The 15 T cell receptor beta chains below were found in one sample sequenced in a study of OX40 agonist ivuxolimab in advanced cancers. Generated by immunoSEQ multiplex PCR, the TCRdb table keeps only in-frame clones and is missing some. The sample lists about 86,000 clones, under 95% occurring once. The sequenced sample was CD4+ or CD8+ T cells sorted from blood, obtained in a trial of the OX40 agonist ivuxolimab. The receptors stem from an adult with an advanced solid tumor such as melanoma, head and neck, liver or kidney cancer.

V usage is TRBV7-2 and J usage is TRBJ2-2, with D uncertain. The germline V gene has CDR1 SGHTA and CDR2 FQGNSA. CDR3 length: 15 amino acids. Between the trimmed V and J ends, which lost 2 bases and 6 bases, there was a span of 13 bases. The CDR3 DNA sequence: TGTGCCAGCAGCTTAATGGTCCAGGTTCCCGGGGAGCTGTTTTTT. It encodes CASSLMVQVPGELFF.

This chain connects TRBV5-1 to TRBJ1-2, with TRBD1 matching over 8 bases. Trimming removed 4 bases from V and 3 bases from J; junction bases left unmatched: 8. The CDR3 is 15 residues long. CDR1 and CDR2 from the germline V gene are SGHRS and YFSETQ. The CDR3 is CASSVTGGFDYGYTF. CDR3 in DNA: TGCGCCAGCAGCGTTACAGGGGGTTTCGACTATGGCTACACCTTC.

The chain is built from TRBV6-1 and TRBJ1-5; 9 nucleotides match TRBD1. The CDR3 loop spans 16 amino acids. Losses at the gene ends were 4 bases for V and 5 bases for J; bases not matched to a gene: 9. The V gene's germline CDR1 is MNHNS and CDR2 SASEGT. The CDR3 coding sequence is TGTGCCAGCAGTGGACAGGGGGTAGTGTGGGATCAGCCCCAGCATTTT. Translating gives CASSGQGVVWDQPQHF.

This sequence joins TRBV6-1 and TRBJ2-7, with D tentatively TRBD2 (5 bases). Germline CDR1 reads MNHNS; CDR2 reads SASEGT. The CDR3 has 15 amino acids. The V and J ends lost 3 bases and 2 bases respectively, with 14 bases between them. In DNA, the CDR3 is TGTGCCAGCAGTGATAGTGGGCGGGTCCCCTACGAGCAGTACTTC. Protein product: CASSDSGRVPYEQYF.

The chain recombines TRBV4-1 with TRBJ2-1, with 11 positions matching TRBD2. Germline-derived CDR1 and CDR2 are MGHRA and YSYEKL. The ends lost 7 bases at V and 0 bases at J; junction bases unmatched: 8. The CDR3 spans 17 residues. The CDR3 reads CASTPGLAESSYNEQFF. In DNA form, the CDR3 reads TGCGCCAGCACCCCGGGACTAGCGGAAAGCTCCTACAATGAGCAGTTCTTC.

This clone was found a few times. The chain joins TRBV6-5 to TRBJ2-7; perhaps TRBD1 as D (5 bases). The CDR3 has 13 amino acids. The germline gives CDR1 MNHEY, CDR2 SVGAGI. Trimming cost V 6 bases and J 5 bases, with 14 bases left between them. The DNA of the CDR3 is TGTGCCAGCAGACCCTGGGGCATCAACGAGCAGTACTTC. As protein: CASRPWGINEQYF.

The genes are TRBV9 and TRBJ2-5, with 9 bases matching TRBD2. The CDR3 is 17 amino acids. Germline loops: CDR1 SGDLS, CDR2 YYNGEE. Unmatched junction bases numbered 9, after V lost 0 bases and J lost 3 bases. Written as DNA, the CDR3 is TGTGCCAGCAGCGTAGAAGGGGCGGCTAGCGGGAAAGAGACCCAGTACTTC. Protein sequence: CASSVEGAASGKETQYF. Full variable domain (remainder filled in from reference TRBV9 and TRBJ2-5): DSGVTQTPKHLITATGQRVTLRCSPRSGDLSVYWYQQSLDQGLQFLIQYYNGEERAKGNILERFSAQQFPDLHSELNLSSLELGDSALYFCASSVEGAASGKETQYFGPGTRLLVL.

This clone came up a few times. The chain is built from TRBV28 and TRBJ2-3; 7 bases align to TRBD2. Looked up from germline, CDR1 is MDHEN and CDR2 is SYDVKM. This CDR3 has 18 residues. V gave up 2 bases and J gave up 6 bases; unmatched junction bases: 17. CDR3 nucleotides: TGTGCCAGCAGTTTAACCCGTAGGGGAGGGGATCTGGGGGATACGCAGTATTTT. Encoded protein: CASSLTRRGGDLGDTQYF.

The chain uses TRBV18 and TRBJ2-5, with TRBD1 identical over 10 bases. The germline V gene has CDR1 KGHSH and CDR2 LQKENI. Trimming took 4 bases from V and 2 from J; bases not matched to a gene: 4. This CDR3 has 15 residues. Here the CDR3 reads CASSQTGGQQETQYF. The CDR3 DNA reads as TGTGCCAGCTCACAGACAGGGGGCCAACAAGAGACCCAGTACTTC.

CDR3 in amino acids: CASSSDRAMNTEAFF. The CDR3 region has the DNA TGTGCCAGTAGTAGCGACAGGGCTATGAACACTGAAGCTTTCTTT. The rearrangement joins TRBV19 to TRBJ1-1; 7 bases agree with TRBD1. The CDR3 has 15 amino acids. J was trimmed by 0 bases and V by 4 bases; bases with no gene match: 5. Germline V gene data show CDR1 as LNHDA and CDR2 as SQIVND (reference sequence). The entire variable domain, with the rest obtained from reference TRBV19 and TRBJ1-1, is as follows: DGGITQSPKYLFRKEGQNVTLSCEQNLNHDAMYWYRQDPGQGLRLIYYSQIVNDFQKGDIAEGYSVSREKKESFPLTVTSAQKNPTAFYLCASSSDRAMNTEAFFGQGTRLTVV.

The V call is TRBV7-9, the J call TRBJ1-1; D is unclear. CDR3 size: 14 residues. Looked up from germline, CDR1 is SEHNR and CDR2 is FQNEAQ (reference sequence). Trimming removed 1 base from V and 0 bases from J, with 6 bases in between. The CDR3: CASSLGRVNTEAFF. The CDR3 coding sequence is TGTGCCAGCAGCTTAGGCCGGGTGAACACTGAAGCTTTCTTT.

The chain uses TRBV27 and TRBJ2-7; D possibly matches TRBD1 or TRBD2 (5 bases each). The germline V gene encodes CDR1 MNHEY and CDR2 SMNVEV (reference sequence). This CDR3 is 14 amino acids long. V lost 2 bases and J lost 0, with 8 bases in between. The CDR3 DNA reads as TGTGCCAGCAGTTTAGTGGGGACCTCCTACGAGCAGTACTTC. This sequence encodes CASSLVGTSYEQYF.

The chain links TRBV5-6 to TRBJ2-2; D is unresolved. The germline V gene encodes CDR1 SGHDT and CDR2 YYEEEE. CDR3 length: 13 residues. Trimming took off 2 bases at V and 2 bases at J, with 4 bases between the two ends. The CDR3 protein is CASSLGNTGELFF. The CDR3 DNA is TGTGCCAGCAGCTTAGGAAACACCGGGGAGCTGTTTTTT. The full variable domain, completed using reference TRBV5-6 and TRBJ2-2, is DAGVTQSPTHLIKTRGQQVTLRCSPKSGHDTVSWYQQALGQGPQFIFQYYEEEERQRGNFPDRFSGHQFPNYSSELNVNALLLGDSALYLCASSLGNTGELFFGEGSRLTVL.

The V call is TRBV7-3, the J call TRBJ1-2; 10 nucleotides line up with TRBD1. This CDR3 has 14 amino acids. Trimming at V came to 6 bases and at J to 2 bases, leaving 3 bases not matched to a gene. In germline, CDR1 is SGHTA, CDR2 FQGTGA. Here the CDR3 DNA reads TGTGCCAGCAGTTCGGGACAGGGGAACTATGGCTACACCTTC. It is translated as CASSSGQGNYGYTF. Full variable domain (remainder filled in from reference TRBV7-3 and TRBJ1-2): GAGVSQTPSNKVTEKGKYVELRCDPISGHTALYWYRQSLGQGPEFLIYFQGTGAADDSGLPNDRFFAVRPEGSVSTLKIQRTERGDSAVYLCASSSGQGNYGYTFGSGTRLTVV.

Turning to this clone: Other DNA sequences in this sample translate to the same CDR3. The chain employs TRBV18 and TRBJ1-1, with TRBD1 as a possible D gene (6 bases). Germline values: CDR1 KGHSH, CDR2 LQKENI. Trimming removed 6 bases at V and 2 bases at J, with 10 bases between. This CDR3 spans 13 amino acids. The chain's CDR3 is CASSQQGNTEAFF. CDR3 coding DNA: TGTGCCAGCTCGCAACAGGGTAACACTGAAGCTTTCTTT. Full variable domain (missing parts from reference TRBV18 and TRBJ1-1): NAGVMQNPRHLVRRRGQEARLRCSPMKGHSHVYWYRQLPEEGLKFMVYLQKENIIDESGMPKERFSAEFPKEGPSILRIQQVVRGDSAAYFCASSQQGNTEAFFGQGTRLTVV.